The 18 T cell receptor beta chains below come from one sample, sequenced in a study of cytomegalovirus exposure and HLA in healthy donors. The PCR used 60 Vbeta and 13 Jbeta primers. Repertoires were generated with immunoSEQ multiplex PCR, while TCRdb's copy carries only in-frame clones and drops some. Altogether about 140,000 clones are present, approximately 82% being singletons, with the ten largest covering less than 2%. Sequencing used PBMCs. Receptors originate from a woman aged 40 to 49 in good health and CMV-seronegative.

The chain links TRBV28 to TRBJ1-5; D is uncertain. This CDR3 spans 14 amino acids. V dropped 10 bases and J dropped 0 bases, with 13 bases sitting between them. The germline V gene has CDR1 MDHEN and CDR2 SYDVKM. In DNA form, the CDR3 reads TGTGCCATCCGACCCGGGGTTAGCAATCAGCCCCAGCATTTT. Its protein product is CAIRPGVSNQPQHF.

The rearrangement links TRBV6-6 to TRBJ2-5, with TRBD1 matching 8 bases. The CDR3 is 15 residues long. V lost 2 bases, J lost 5 bases, and 7 bases stayed unmatched. Germline V gene data show CDR1 as MNHNY and CDR2 as SVGAGI (reference sequence). This CDR3 reads CASSYATGGRETQYF. Written as DNA, the CDR3 is TGTGCCAGCAGTTACGCAACAGGGGGAAGGGAGACCCAGTACTTC.

The gene calls are TRBV7-6 and TRBJ1-3; D is unclear. The CDR3 is made up of 10 amino acids. V was cut by 8 bases and J by 8 bases, with 7 bases left in between. The germline V gene encodes CDR1 SGHVS and CDR2 FNYEAQ. The CDR3 spells CASAGDTIYF. The CDR3 DNA is TGTGCCAGCGCCGGGGACACCATATATTTT.

The genes are TRBV7-2 and TRBJ1-2, with unresolved D. Trimming took off 1 base at V and 2 bases at J, with 14 bases between the two ends. From germline, CDR1 is SGHTA and CDR2 FQGNSA. This CDR3 comprises 16 residues. Written as DNA, the CDR3 is TGTGCCAGCAGCTTAGACCCCGGAGGGAGCAACTATGGCTACACCTTC. This translates into CASSLDPGGSNYGYTF.

This chain joins TRBV19 and TRBJ2-1; D remains unclear. The V and J ends lost 6 bases and 7 bases respectively, with 19 bases between them. This CDR3 has 15 amino acids. Germline CDR1 and CDR2: LNHDA and SQIVND (reference sequence). CDR3: CASSLIWRSSNEQFF. The CDR3 nucleotides are TGTGCCAGTAGCCTAATTTGGCGGAGCTCTAATGAGCAGTTCTTC. The variable domain in full, completed from reference TRBV19 and TRBJ2-1, reads DGGITQSPKYLFRKEGQNVTLSCEQNLNHDAMYWYRQDPGQGLRLIYYSQIVNDFQKGDIAEGYSVSREKKESFPLTVTSAQKNPTAFYLCASSLIWRSSNEQFFGPGTRLTVL.

Only one count was recorded for this clone. The junction departs from germline at one end; a sequencing error may be responsible. CDR3 in DNA: TGTTCCAGCGTAATATTTTACGAGCAGTACTTC. This sequence encodes CSSVIFYEQYF. V is TRBV7-9 and J is TRBJ2-7; D not certain. The CDR3 contains 11 residues. The germline V gene encodes CDR1 SEHNR and CDR2 FQNEAQ (reference sequence).

This clone showed up just once. The V gene is TRBV6-6, the J gene TRBJ1-2, with 7 bases fitting TRBD1. J lost 6 bases, V lost 6 bases, and 10 bases had no gene match. There are 14 residues in the CDR3. Germline V gives CDR1 MNHNY, CDR2 SVGAGI (reference sequence). The CDR3 coding sequence is TGTGCCAGCAGCCGGGACAGTCGTTCGGATGGCTACACCTTC. Translated, it gives CASSRDSRSDGYTF.

The CDR3 DNA is TGTGCCAGCCAGACAGGGAATCAGCCCCAGCATTTT. Amino acid sequence: CASQTGNQPQHF. The chain links TRBV7-9 to TRBJ1-5; 7 bases align to TRBD1. V trimming: 8 bases; J trimming: 4 bases; junction bases outside the gene matches: 2. Germline CDR1 and CDR2: SEHNR and FQNEAQ (reference sequence). The CDR3 spans 12 residues.

With regard to this clone: Its ends do not fully match the called genes, so a read error is possible. The chain carries TRBV19 and TRBJ1-2, with TRBD1 matching 8 bases. Germline assignment: CDR1 LNHDA and CDR2 SQIVND (reference sequence). The length of the CDR3 is 14 residues. The CDR3 is CASSPRQGNYVYTF. The CDR3 region has the DNA TGTGCCAGTAGTCCCCGACAGGGGAACTATGTCTACACCTTC.

DNA of the CDR3: TGTGCCAGCAGCGTAGATTGGACAGCGAACACTGAAGCTTTCTTT. Encoded protein: CASSVDWTANTEAFF. The chain is built from TRBV9 and TRBJ1-1; possibly TRBD1 for D (6 bases). Germline V CDR1 and CDR2: SGDLS, YYNGEE. This CDR3 has 15 residues. V was shortened by 0 bases and J by 1 base, with 10 bases between the two germline ends.

The chain employs TRBV15 and TRBJ1-1; TRBD1 agrees at 8 bases. The germline gives CDR1 LNHNV, CDR2 YYDKDF (reference sequence). J gave up 4 bases and V 5 bases, and 6 bases lay outside the gene matches. This CDR3 contains 14 residues. The CDR3 loop reads CATSGRTGRTEAFF. CDR3 coding DNA: TGTGCCACCAGCGGAAGGACAGGGCGCACTGAAGCTTTCTTT.

The V call is TRBV2, the J call TRBJ1-1, with no clear D. Germline V gene lookup returns CDR1 SNHLY and CDR2 FYNNEI. The CDR3 covers 13 residues. Trimming took off 6 bases at V and 2 bases at J, with 10 bases between the two ends. DNA of the CDR3: TGTGCCAGCAGAAAAGAACTAAACACTGAAGCTTTCTTT. It translates to CASRKELNTEAFF.

With respect to this clone: Because it lacks the conserved phenylalanine or tryptophan at the end, this CDR3 is likely a read error. The V call is TRBV2, the J call TRBJ2-7; weak D call: TRBD1 (6 bases). In germline, CDR1 is SNHLY, CDR2 FYNNEI. The CDR3 has 15 amino acids. The germline V and J ends were trimmed by 8 bases and 1 base, with 18 bases remaining between them. The CDR3 DNA sequence: TGTGCCAGCCGGGACACCTCCCTAGGGTCCTACGAGCAGTACCTC. Translating it yields CASRDTSLGSYEQYL.

CDR3: CASSIVHEDVWWGGTDTQYF. The CDR3 coding sequence is TGTGCCAGTAGTATAGTTCACGAAGACGTTTGGTGGGGCGGCACAGATACGCAGTATTTT. The chain uses TRBV19 and TRBJ2-3; weak D call: TRBD1 (5 bases). Germline V gives CDR1 LNHDA, CDR2 SQIVND (reference sequence). The length of the CDR3 is 20 residues. Trimming stripped 1 base from V and 1 base from J, with 24 bases between. The complete variable domain, with remaining parts taken from reference TRBV19 and TRBJ2-3, reads DGGITQSPKYLFRKEGQNVTLSCEQNLNHDAMYWYRQDPGQGLRLIYYSQIVNDFQKGDIAEGYSVSREKKESFPLTVTSAQKNPTAFYLCASSIVHEDVWWGGTDTQYFGPGTRLTVL.

This clone was counted only a few times. The chain carries TRBV5-1 and TRBJ2-3; 9 bases are a match to TRBD1. The CDR3 length is 15 residues. V was pared by 4 bases and J by 4 bases, with 7 bases of the junction left unmatched. The germline V gene encodes CDR1 SGHRS and CDR2 YFSETQ. The CDR3 loop reads CASSVGQGTADTQYF. CDR3 DNA sequence: TGCGCCAGCAGCGTGGGACAGGGTACAGCAGATACGCAGTATTTT.

The V and J genes are TRBV5-6 and TRBJ2-7, with 12 bases that match TRBD1. Germline CDR1 reads SGHDT; CDR2 reads YYEEEE. The CDR3 covers 18 residues. V lost 4 bases, J lost 2 bases, and 13 bases stayed unmatched. CDR3 coding DNA: TGTGCCAGCAGCGATGGGGGACAGGGGGCCTATTCGGCCTACGAGCAGTACTTC. The encoded protein is CASSDGGQGAYSAYEQYF.

V usage is TRBV6-6 and J usage is TRBJ1-5; possibly TRBD1 for D (5 bases). This CDR3 has 13 residues. Germline V lookup: CDR1 MNHNY, CDR2 SVGAGI (reference sequence). V lost 2 bases and J 5 bases, leaving 7 bases between the germline ends. This chain's CDR3 is CASSYTGDQPQHF. CDR3 sequence (DNA): TGTGCCAGCAGTTACACGGGGGATCAGCCCCAGCATTTT.

The chain couples TRBV29-1 to TRBJ2-1; no clear D. This CDR3 has 10 residues. The germline CDR1 and CDR2 sequences are SQVTM and ANQGSEA. V was clipped by 0 bases and J by 12 bases, with 6 bases between them. The CDR3 spells CSVEDLGQFF. Here the CDR3 DNA reads TGCAGCGTTGAAGACCTAGGGCAGTTCTTC.